This is a list of T cell receptor beta chains from one sample in a study of vaccination and CD4 T cells after COVID-19. TCRdb reprocessed the PCR reads with MiXCR, giving one entry per CDR3 protein. The repertoire holds 10,000 to 12,000 distinct CDR3 sequences, with roughly 64% as singletons. Antigens for these TCRs are unknown. The sample consisted of CD4+ T cells from blood, cultured in vitro. Every receptor here comes from a human donor who had recovered from COVID-19. CDR3s include the opening cysteine and the closing phenylalanine or tryptophan.

v_gene: TRBV2
j_gene: TRBJ1-6
CDR3aa: CASSDFWRTDNSPLHF

v_gene: TRBV20-1
j_gene: TRBJ1-5
CDR3aa: CSASRTNTNQPQHF

v_gene: TRBV20-1
j_gene: TRBJ1-4
CDR3aa: CSARGGGAREKLFF

v_gene: TRBV11-3
j_gene: TRBJ2-5
CDR3aa: CASERRTQETQYF

v_gene: TRBV7-9
j_gene: TRBJ1-2
CDR3aa: CASSPLGGANYGYTF

v_gene: TRBV2
j_gene: TRBJ2-1
CDR3aa: CASRLGLAGGYNEQFF

v_gene: TRBV9
j_gene: TRBJ2-1
CDR3aa: CASSAGVTYNEQFF

v_gene: TRBV6-1
j_gene: TRBJ2-5
CDR3aa: CASKTSVGGVGTQYF

v_gene: TRBV7-9
j_gene: TRBJ1-2
CDR3aa: CASSLDTGSSGYTF

v_gene: TRBV25-1
j_gene: TRBJ1-2
CDR3aa: CASSERGTRGENYGYTF

v_gene: TRBV20-1
j_gene: TRBJ2-7
CDR3aa: CSASGTSGRVSYEQYF

v_gene: TRBV20-1
j_gene: TRBJ2-5
CDR3aa: CSAPEGGRGETQYF

v_gene: TRBV5-4
j_gene: TRBJ1-6
CDR3aa: CASTLGGSRPLHF

v_gene: TRBV6-2/TRBV6-3
j_gene: TRBJ1-1
CDR3aa: CASSYFAGSTEAFF

v_gene: TRBV10-1
j_gene: TRBJ2-1
CDR3aa: CASSKDSEQFF

v_gene: TRBV5-1
j_gene: TRBJ2-7
CDR3aa: CASGRDSQTYEQYF

v_gene: TRBV12-3/TRBV12-4
j_gene: TRBJ2-5
CDR3aa: CASSLHGTQETQYF

v_gene: TRBV24-1
j_gene: TRBJ2-2
CDR3aa: CATRGGQGVNTGELFF

v_gene: TRBV2
j_gene: TRBJ2-7
CDR3aa: CASMGGYRGTGPYEQYF

v_gene: TRBV7-9
j_gene: TRBJ2-3
CDR3aa: CASSPAGTLTDTQYF

v_gene: TRBV6-1
j_gene: TRBJ2-5
CDR3aa: CASSEDEGGPETQYF

v_gene: TRBV30
j_gene: TRBJ2-7
CDR3aa: CAWSVRDLGENNEQYF

v_gene: TRBV20-1
j_gene: TRBJ2-7
CDR3aa: CSATTVAYEQYF